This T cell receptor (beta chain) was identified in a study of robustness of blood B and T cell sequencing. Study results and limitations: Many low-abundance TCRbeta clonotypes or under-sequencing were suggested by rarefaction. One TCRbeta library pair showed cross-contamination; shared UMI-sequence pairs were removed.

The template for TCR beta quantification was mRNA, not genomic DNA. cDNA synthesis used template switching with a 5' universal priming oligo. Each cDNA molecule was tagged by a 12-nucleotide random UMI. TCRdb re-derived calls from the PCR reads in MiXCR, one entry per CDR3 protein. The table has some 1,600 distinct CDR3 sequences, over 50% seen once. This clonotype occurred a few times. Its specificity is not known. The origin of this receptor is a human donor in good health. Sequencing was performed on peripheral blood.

The CDR3 region is CAISIAGMEQYF. CDR3 bases: TGTGCCATCAGTATCGCGGGGATGGAGCAGTACTTC. V usage is TRBV10-3 and J usage is TRBJ2-7; a possible D gene is TRBD2 (6 bases). The CDR3 is made up of 12 amino acids. Germline CDR1 is ENHRY and CDR2 is SYGVKD. The V and J ends lost 5 bases and 7 bases respectively, with 12 bases between them.